The T cell receptor beta chain described here comes from a study of T cells in localized non-small cell lung cancer. Trimming stripped 1 base from V and 4 bases from J, with 11 bases between. Germline values: CDR1 SGHNT, CDR2 YENEEA. The CDR3 has 16 amino acids. Profiled with immunoSEQ multiplex PCR; TCRdb holds only in-frame clones, not every one. Of fewer than 2,000 clones in the sample, roughly a fifth were seen once. Sequences were derived from lung tumor tissue, sampled before any cancer treatment. The chain links TRBV11-3 to TRBJ2-6; D may be TRBD1 (6 bases). The source of this sequence is a female donor older than 55 with stage II lung adenocarcinoma. CDR3 loop: CASSLGPGAGANVLTF. The CDR3, as DNA: TGTGCCAGCAGCTTAGGCCCAGGGGCCGGGGCCAACGTCCTGACTTTC.